Here is one TCR beta chain with its context. A much larger clone differs from this one at a single base, so this may be a read error. The CDR3 has 13 amino acids. Germline CDR1 is SGHTA and CDR2 is FQGNSA. This entry comes from a study of T cell repertoires in cytomegalovirus infection. TCRdb itself ran the reads through MiXCR, one entry per CDR3 protein. The sample has under 800,000 distinct CDR3 sequences, 20% to 25% seen once; the top ten hold less than 9.5%. The receptor was derived from a human donor in good health (CMV status not recorded). Some clones in this sample may be carry-over from other donors' samples. Input material: CD8+ T cells from PBMCs. The chain carries TRBV7-2 and TRBJ1-1, with a tentative D call TRBD1 (6 bases). The CDR3 loop is CANSFQGITEAFF. The CDR3 DNA reads TGTGCCAACAGCTTTCAGGGGATTACTGAAGCTTTCTTT.